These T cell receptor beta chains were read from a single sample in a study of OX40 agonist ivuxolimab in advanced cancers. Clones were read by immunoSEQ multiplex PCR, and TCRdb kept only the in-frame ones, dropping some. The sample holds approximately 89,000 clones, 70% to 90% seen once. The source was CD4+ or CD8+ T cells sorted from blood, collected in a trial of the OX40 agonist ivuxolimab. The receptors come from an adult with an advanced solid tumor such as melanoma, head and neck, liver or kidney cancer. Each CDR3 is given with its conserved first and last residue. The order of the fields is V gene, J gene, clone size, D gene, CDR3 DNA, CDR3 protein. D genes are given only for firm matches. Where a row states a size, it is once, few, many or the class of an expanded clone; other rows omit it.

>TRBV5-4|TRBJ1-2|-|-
TGTGCCAGCAGCCCTACAGGCACCTATGGCTACACCTTC
CASSPTGTYGYTF
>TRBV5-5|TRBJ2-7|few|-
TGTGCCAGCAGCTTACAGACCTCCGGGGTTTCAAAGGGGGTTTACGAGCAGTACTTC
CASSLQTSGVSKGVYEQYF
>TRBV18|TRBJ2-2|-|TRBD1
TGTGCCAGCTCACCAACTGGACAGGGGGCAACCGGGGAGCTGTTTTTT
CASSPTGQGATGELFF
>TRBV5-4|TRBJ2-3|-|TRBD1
TGTGCCAGCAGCCCCGGGACAGGGGGCACAGATACGCAGTATTTT
CASSPGTGGTDTQYF
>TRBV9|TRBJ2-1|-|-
TGTGCCAGCAGCGTAGTCTCTGCTGCCCAGACCCAGTTCTTC
CASSVVSAAQTQFF
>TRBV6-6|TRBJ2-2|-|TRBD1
TGTGCCAGCAGTTACACCGGACAGGGGAACGGCGGGGAGCTGTTTTTT
CASSYTGQGNGGELFF
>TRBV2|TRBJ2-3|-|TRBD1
TGTGCCAGCAGACAGGACAGGGGCACAGATACGCAGTATTTT
CASRQDRGTDTQYF
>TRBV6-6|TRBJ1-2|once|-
TGTGCCAGCAGTCCACCGGTAGGGTATGGCTACACCTTC
CASSPPVGYGYTF
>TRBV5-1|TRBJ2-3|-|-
TGCGCCAGCAAACCGGGTGGGGATACGCAGTATTTT
CASKPGGDTQYF
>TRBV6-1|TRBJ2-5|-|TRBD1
TGTGCCAGCAAACCACAGGGGCTCCAAGAGACCCAGTACTTC
CASKPQGLQETQYF
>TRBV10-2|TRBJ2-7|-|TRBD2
TGCGCCAGCAGTGAGTTCTTGGGGGGGGTCTACGAGCAGTACTTC
CASSEFLGGVYEQYF
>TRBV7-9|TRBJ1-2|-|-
TGTGCCAGCAGCTTAGTGAACAGCAAGAACTATGGCTACACCTTC
CASSLVNSKNYGYTF
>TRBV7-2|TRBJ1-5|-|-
TGTGCCAGCAGTTACAGCAATCAGCCCCAGCATTTT
CASSYSNQPQHF
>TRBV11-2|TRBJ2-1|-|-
TGTGCCAGCAGCGTTACTAGTGGCGTAGGGGAGCAGTTCTTC
CASSVTSGVGEQFF
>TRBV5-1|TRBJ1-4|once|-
TGCGCCAGCAGCGCTACCGGAGAAAAACTGTTTTTT
CASSATGEKLFF
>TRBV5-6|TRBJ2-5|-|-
TGTGCCAGCAGCTTGGTGGCTAGCCAAGAGACCCAGTACTTC
CASSLVASQETQYF
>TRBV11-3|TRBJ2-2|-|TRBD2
TGTGCCAGCAGCTTACGGGGGGACTCTGAGCTGTTTTTT
CASSLRGDSELFF
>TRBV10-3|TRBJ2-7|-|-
TGTGCCATCAGTGAGGGGGTAGGGTCAGGCGAGCAGTACTTC
CAISEGVGSGEQYF
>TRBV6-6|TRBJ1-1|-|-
TGTGCCAGCAGTCCCCCGAGGGGGAGGGACACTGAAGCTTTCTTT
CASSPPRGRDTEAFF
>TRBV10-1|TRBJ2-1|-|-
TGCGCCAGCAGTGATGGGGAGAACAATGAGCAGTTCTTC
CASSDGENNEQFF
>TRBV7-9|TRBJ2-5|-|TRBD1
TGTGCCAGCAGCTTACAACGGACAGGGGCTCAAGAGACCCAGTACTTC
CASSLQRTGAQETQYF
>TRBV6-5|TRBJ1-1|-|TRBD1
TGTGCCAGCAGCCGGGACAGGGACACTGAAGCTTTCTTT
CASSRDRDTEAFF
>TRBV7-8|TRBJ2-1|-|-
TGTGCCAGCAGCTTAGGGCGCCAGGGCAATGAGCAGTTCTTC
CASSLGRQGNEQFF
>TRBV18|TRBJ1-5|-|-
TGTGCCAGCTCACCAAGGGGGGGCGCGGGCAATCAGCCCCAGCATTTT
CASSPRGGAGNQPQHF
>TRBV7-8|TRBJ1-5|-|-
TGTGCCAGCAGCTTCTCCGGGGGAGATCAGCCCCAGCATTTT
CASSFSGGDQPQHF
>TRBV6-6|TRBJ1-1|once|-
TGTGCCAGCAGTACACCACCCGGGGGGCGAAGCACTGAAGCTTTCTTT
CASSTPPGGRSTEAFF
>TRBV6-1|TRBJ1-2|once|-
TGTGCCAGCATCCAGGGCCCAAATAACTATGGCTACACCTTC
CASIQGPNNYGYTF
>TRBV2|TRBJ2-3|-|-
TGTGCCAGCATTAACGGGGATACGCAGTATTTT
CASINGDTQYF
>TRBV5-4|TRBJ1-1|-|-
TGTGCCAGCAGCCGCCTTTTAGAGGGACCGCCTGAAGCTTTCTTT
CASSRLLEGPPEAFF
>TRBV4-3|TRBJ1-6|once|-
TGCGCCAGCAGCCAAGATCGAGTCAGGGTTTCACCCCTCCACTTT
CASSQDRVRVSPLHF
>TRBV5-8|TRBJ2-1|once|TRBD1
TGTGCCAGCAGCTTGGGGGACAGGGGAGGGAAGGATGAGCAGTTCTTC
CASSLGDRGGKDEQFF
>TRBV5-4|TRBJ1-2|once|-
TGTGCCAGCAGCCTTCTGGGGGGCTACACCTTC
CASSLLGGYTF
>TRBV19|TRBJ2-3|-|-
TGTGCCAGTAGTACGGACGGCCTGTACACAGATACGCAGTATTTT
CASSTDGLYTDTQYF
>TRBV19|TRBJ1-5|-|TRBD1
TGTGCCAGTAGTGTGACCGGGACAGGGACTCAGCCCCAGCATTTT
CASSVTGTGTQPQHF
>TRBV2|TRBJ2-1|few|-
TGTGCCAGCAGTGAAGACATCGACAATGAGCAGTTCTTC
CASSEDIDNEQFF
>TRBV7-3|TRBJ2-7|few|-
TGTGCCAGCAGCCAGGGACCGAGGGCTGGCGAGCAGTACTTC
CASSQGPRAGEQYF
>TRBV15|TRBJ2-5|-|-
TGTGCCACCAGCAGAGTTAGTGGGGGGCAGGGGACCCAGTACTTC
CATSRVSGGQGTQYF
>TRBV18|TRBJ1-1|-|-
TGTGCCAGCTCTGGAGACACTGAAGCTTTCTTT
CASSGDTEAFF
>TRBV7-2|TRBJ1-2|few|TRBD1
TGTGCCAGCAGCCGCGACTCGGGACAGGGGGTTTATGGCTACACCTTC
CASSRDSGQGVYGYTF
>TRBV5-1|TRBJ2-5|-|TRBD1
TGCGCCAGCAGCTTACCGGGGACAGGGGGCCAAGAGACCCAGTACTTC
CASSLPGTGGQETQYF
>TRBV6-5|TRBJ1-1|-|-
TGTGCCACCACATCAGGGGCCGGGGGAGAAGCTTTCTTT
CATTSGAGGEAFF
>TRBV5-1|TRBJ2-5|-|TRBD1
TGCGCCAGCAGCCGATTGGGACAGCAAGAGACCCAGTACTTC
CASSRLGQQETQYF
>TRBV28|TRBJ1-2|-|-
TGTGCCAGCAGTTTTAGTAACTATGGCTACACCTTC
CASSFSNYGYTF